The next 31 T cell receptor beta chains were all read from a single sample in a study of spatial heterogeneity in lung cancer. Study-wide points: Tumor mutation count correlated with how many alpha and beta TCRs expanded intratumorally.

TCRdb called the 5' RACE reads again in MiXCR, with one record for every CDR3 protein. The sample consists of fewer than 20,000 distinct CDR3 sequences, almost 6% of them appearing once. These receptors have no known antigen. This sample's time point: sample taken at primary tumor resection. The source was lung tumor tissue, collected at surgery. The receptors originated from a female donor with early-stage non-small cell lung cancer.

As concerns this clonotype: This beta chain was picked up by a library intended for alpha chains and is off target, so its count carries little meaning. The chain has TRBV18 and TRBJ2-2, with D perhaps TRBD2 (5 bases). The length of the CDR3 is 19 residues. Looked up from germline, CDR1 is KGHSH and CDR2 is LQKENI. The V and J ends lost 3 bases and 0 bases respectively, with 20 bases between them. The CDR3 nucleotides read TGTGCCAGCTCACCTGGTCTATTGACGGCGGGTGCGAACACCGGGGAGCTGTTTTTT. This encodes CASSPGLLTAGANTGELFF. The variable domain in full, completed from reference TRBV18 and TRBJ2-2, reads NAGVMQNPRHLVRRRGQEARLRCSPMKGHSHVYWYRQLPEEGLKFMVYLQKENIIDESGMPKERFSAEFPKEGPSILRIQQVVRGDSAAYFCASSPGLLTAGANTGELFFGEGSRLTVL.

Ten or more counts support this clonotype. Within a library made for alpha chains, this beta chain is off target, and its count is uninformative. The chain recombines TRBV28 with TRBJ2-3; TRBD2 matches 13 bases. CDR1 and CDR2 (germline): MDHEN, SYDVKM. The CDR3 consists of 18 residues. Losses at the gene ends were 3 bases for V and 3 bases for J; bases not matched to a gene: 9. CDR3 protein: CASSFGLAGEFRTDTQYF. The CDR3 coding sequence is TGTGCCAGCAGTTTTGGACTAGCGGGAGAGTTTCGGACAGATACGCAGTATTTT.

This clonotype is deemed medium-sized. Because the library targeted alpha chains, this beta chain is an off-target read whose size means little. The chain couples TRBV12-3 or TRBV12-4 to TRBJ1-3, with 8 bases aligning to TRBD1. The length of the CDR3 is 13 residues. The CDR3 is CASKQGAGNTIYF. CDR3 DNA: TGTGCTTCTAAACAGGGGGCTGGAAACACCATATATTTT.

This clonotype was seen many times. The library was prepared for alpha chains; this beta chain is a stray read, so its frequency means little. The gene calls are TRBV20-1 and TRBJ1-1; TRBD1 is a possible D gene (5 bases). The germline V gene has CDR1 DFQATT and CDR2 SNEGSKA (reference sequence). The germline V and J ends were trimmed by 6 bases and 1 base, with 12 bases remaining between them. CDR3 length equals 13 residues. CDR3 nucleotide sequence: TGCAGTGCCCACGGGGGGGGGAACACTGAAGCTTTCTTT. It codes for CSAHGGGNTEAFF.

A remark on this clonotype: A library made for alpha chains picked up this beta chain off target, so its size means little. The chain combines TRBV20-1 with TRBJ2-1; 9 nucleotides align to TRBD2. Germline values: CDR1 DFQATT, CDR2 SNEGSKA (reference sequence). The CDR3 loop spans 12 amino acids. The CDR3 region is CQLAGAYNEQFF. CDR3 in DNA: TGCCAGTTAGCGGGAGCCTACAATGAGCAGTTCTTC.

Note on this clonotype: This beta chain is a stray read from a library made for alpha chains; its abundance is not meaningful. The genes are TRBV30 and TRBJ2-7; 12 bases map to TRBD1. The V gene end was trimmed by 1 base and the J gene end by 5 bases; junction bases not matched to a gene: 3. Germline V lookup: CDR1 GTSNPN, CDR2 SVGIG (reference sequence). The CDR3 consists of 14 residues. The CDR3 nucleotides read TGTGCCTGGAGTGCCGGGACAGGGGGCCACGAGCAGTACTTC. Translating gives CAWSAGTGGHEQYF.

This clonotype was seen a handful of times. The library was prepared for alpha chains; this beta chain is a stray read, so its frequency means little. The rearrangement links TRBV20-1 to TRBJ2-1; no reliable D call. V lost 0 bases and J 6 bases, leaving 12 bases between the germline ends. Germline CDR1 is DFQATT and CDR2 is SNEGSKA (reference sequence). The CDR3 is 14 amino acids. CDR3 in amino acids: CSARDGWLLNEQFF. The CDR3 coding sequence is TGCAGTGCTAGAGATGGATGGCTTCTCAATGAGCAGTTCTTC.

Judged by abundance, this clonotype is medium-sized (0.01 to 0.1%). Being off target in a library aimed at alpha chains, this beta chain has a size of little meaning. This chain uses TRBV7-3 with TRBJ2-1, with D perhaps TRBD2 (6 bases). Trimming removed 3 bases from V and 8 bases from J, with 14 bases in between. Germline loops: CDR1 SGHTA, CDR2 FQGTGA. The CDR3 runs 14 residues. The CDR3 DNA sequence: TGTGCCAGCAGCTTTAGCGGCGGAAGGGATGAGCAGTTCTTC. Translation gives CASSFSGGRDEQFF.

This clonotype was counted a few times. Little can be read into the size of this beta chain, an off-target read in a library designed for alpha chains. This chain uses TRBV25-1 with TRBJ2-1; a possible D gene is TRBD2 (7 bases). The CDR3 is 15 residues long. The V end lost 4 bases, the J end lost 4 bases, and 14 bases lay between the germline ends. Germline CDR1 reads MGHDK; CDR2 reads SYGVNS. Here the CDR3 reads CASSGGRGHYNEQFF. DNA of the CDR3: TGTGCCAGCAGTGGTGGGAGGGGACATTACAATGAGCAGTTCTTC.

As to this clonotype: In a library made to pick up alpha chains, this beta chain is a stray read with a size that means little. The chain joins TRBV12-3 or TRBV12-4 to TRBJ2-7; D remains unclear. The CDR3 totals 13 residues. The ends were cut back, 8 bases at V and 0 bases at J, with 11 bases in the middle. The CDR3 sequence: CASGTLPSYEQYF. CDR3 nucleotides: TGTGCCAGCGGTACCCTACCCTCCTACGAGCAGTACTTC.

This clonotype has a count of ten or more. This beta chain is off target for a library built for alpha chains, so its abundance means little. The genes are TRBV20-1 and TRBJ2-7; D possibly corresponds to TRBD2 (5 bases). Trimming took off 1 base at V and 2 bases at J, with 9 bases between the two ends. Per germline, CDR1 DFQATT and CDR2 SNEGSKA (reference sequence). The CDR3 is made up of 13 amino acids. The CDR3 region is CSARVEAPYEQYF. As DNA, the CDR3 is TGCAGTGCTAGAGTGGAGGCCCCCTACGAGCAGTACTTC.

In its sample, this clonotype was seen many times. A library prepared for alpha chains yielded this beta chain as an off-target read; its size is of little meaning. The V and J genes are TRBV20-1 and TRBJ1-4; 8 bases map to TRBD1. The CDR3 is 14 residues long. Germline V gives CDR1 DFQATT, CDR2 SNEGSKA (reference sequence). The junction had 7 bases not matched to a gene; V was cut back by 7 bases and J by 3 bases. The CDR3 sequence: CSVAGGASNEKLFF. The CDR3 nucleotides are TGCAGTGTGGCAGGGGGCGCATCTAATGAAAAACTGTTTTTT.

This clonotype was seen a few times. With the library built for alpha chains, this beta chain is off target and its frequency is not meaningful. The rearrangement uses TRBV7-8 and TRBJ1-5, with D unresolved. Trimming left V 5 bases short and J 0 bases short, with 14 bases between. Germline V gene lookup returns CDR1 SGHVS and CDR2 FQNEAQ. The CDR3 contains 16 residues. CDR3 sequence (DNA): TGTGCCAGCAGCCCCGAGACACTTTATAGCAATCAGCCCCAGCATTTT. This codes for CASSPETLYSNQPQHF.

This clonotype was detected a few times. Little can be read into the size of this beta chain, an off-target read in a library designed for alpha chains. The chain employs TRBV12-3 or TRBV12-4 and TRBJ2-7, with 8 bases that match TRBD1. The ends lost 6 bases at V and 4 bases at J; junction bases unmatched: 5. The CDR3 runs to 13 residues. The CDR3: CASSLGQGYEQYF. The CDR3 nucleotides are TGTGCCAGCAGCCTAGGACAGGGTTACGAGCAGTACTTC.

This clonotype showed up many times. This beta chain lies outside the target of a library built for alpha chains; its clone size means little. The rearrangement joins TRBV18 to TRBJ2-5, with D possibly matching TRBD2 (5 bases). CDR3 length: 15 amino acids. The germline gives CDR1 KGHSH, CDR2 LQKENI. V was clipped by 2 bases and J by 4 bases, with 14 bases between them. The DNA for the CDR3 is TGTGCCAGCTCACCATTCACGAGGGCTGTAGAGACCCAGTACTTC. The encoded protein is CASSPFTRAVETQYF.

Relative to its sample, this clonotype is medium-sized. This beta chain appears as a stray read in a library generated for alpha chains; its size is not informative. The chain joins TRBV4-1 to TRBJ2-1, with 11 nucleotides matching TRBD1. This CDR3 has 15 residues. CDR1 is MGHRA, CDR2 YSYEKL, per germline. J gave up 4 bases and V 6 bases, and 5 bases lay outside the gene matches. The CDR3 nucleotides read TGCGCCAGCAGGCCCGGGACAGGGGGATACAATGAGCAGTTCTTC. This gives the protein CASRPGTGGYNEQFF.

This clonotype was seen many times. This beta chain came through as a stray read in a library set up for alpha chains, and its size says little. The V gene is TRBV28, the J gene TRBJ2-3; either TRBD1 or TRBD2 may fit D (6 bases each). Germline CDR1 reads MDHEN; CDR2 reads SYDVKM. Trimming stripped 7 bases from V and 1 base from J, with 12 bases between. This CDR3 is 14 amino acids long. Here the CDR3 reads CASMGGGGTDTQYF. The CDR3, as DNA: TGTGCCAGCATGGGGGGCGGGGGCACAGATACGCAGTATTTT.

Remarks on this clonotype: This beta chain is a stray sequence in a library constructed for alpha chains; its clone size is not meaningful. The rearrangement uses TRBV5-5 and TRBJ2-5, with 8 bases lining up with TRBD2. Germline CDR1 is SGHKS and CDR2 is YYEKEE (reference sequence). The J segment lost 4 bases and the V segment lost 1 base, leaving 6 bases of the junction unmatched. This CDR3 has 15 amino acids. The CDR3 bases are TGTGCCAGCAGCTTGTTCAGCGGGAGAGGAGAGACCCAGTACTTC. Amino acid sequence: CASSLFSGRGETQYF.

This clonotype was detected only a few times. This beta chain is off target for a library built for alpha chains, so its abundance means little. The chain uses TRBV7-2 and TRBJ1-6, with unresolved D. The V and J ends lost 3 bases and 7 bases respectively, with 16 bases between them. CDR3 length equals 16 residues. Germline CDR1 and CDR2: SGHTA and FQGNSA. The CDR3 nucleotides are TGTGCCAGCAGCTTCGGGGATCGTAGAATCAATTCACCCCTCCACTTT. Protein product: CASSFGDRRINSPLHF.

Judged by abundance, this clonotype is medium-sized. This beta chain was picked up by a library intended for alpha chains and is off target, so its count carries little meaning. V and J are TRBV5-1 and TRBJ2-5, with a weak D call TRBD1 (6 bases). Trimming removed 0 bases from V and 3 bases from J, with 12 bases in between. The germline V gene has CDR1 SGHRS and CDR2 YFSETQ. This CDR3 is built from 15 residues. The CDR3: CASSLALTGKETQYF. CDR3 in DNA: TGCGCCAGCAGCTTGGCCCTTACAGGGAAAGAGACCCAGTACTTC.

This clonotype was counted many times. This beta chain appears as a stray read in a library generated for alpha chains; its size is not informative. The V gene is TRBV27, the J gene TRBJ2-7, with 7 bases matching TRBD2. The CDR3 is 15 residues long. With V trimmed by 2 bases and J by 2 bases, 6 bases remained unmatched. Germline V gene sequence: CDR1 MNHEY, CDR2 SMNVEV (reference sequence). This CDR3 reads CASSLNSGKTYEQYF. The CDR3 coding sequence is TGTGCCAGCAGTTTAAACAGCGGGAAAACCTACGAGCAGTACTTC.

About this clonotype itself: With a much larger clone just one base away, this may be a read error. Because this beta chain is a stray read in a library intended to capture alpha chains, its abundance should not be given much weight. The chain employs TRBV7-2 and TRBJ2-5; TRBD2 might be the D (5 bases). CDR3 length: 14 residues. The V and J ends lost 4 bases and 2 bases respectively, with 11 bases between them. Per germline, CDR1 SGHTA and CDR2 FQGNSA. CDR3 nucleotides: TGTGCCAGCAGCTCCAACGGGATACAAGAGACCCAGTACTTC. This sequence encodes CASSSNGIQETQYF.

On this clonotype: This beta chain represents an off-target read in a library built for alpha chains; its size is of limited meaning. The chain links TRBV4-1 to TRBJ1-1, with D uncertain. The CDR3 extends over 14 amino acids. Germline loops: CDR1 MGHRA, CDR2 YSYEKL. Trimming cost V 0 bases and J 8 bases, with 13 bases left between them. The CDR3 DNA follows: TGCGCCAGCAGCCAAGATCCGGGCAGTATGGAAGCTTTCTTT. Residues: CASSQDPGSMEAFF.

This clonotype is labeled as medium-sized. This beta chain is an off-target read within a library intended for alpha chains, so its frequency means little. The J gene is TRBJ2-7, the V gene TRBV7-6; D perhaps matches TRBD2 (6 bases). CDR1 and CDR2 from the germline V gene are SGHVS and FNYEAQ. Trimming left V 5 bases short and J 0 bases short, with 14 bases between. There are 15 residues in the CDR3. The CDR3 DNA follows: TGTGCCAGCAGCATCGCTAGCGACAGCTCCTACGAGCAGTACTTC. It encodes CASSIASDSSYEQYF.

This clonotype was picked up many times. This beta chain appears as a stray read in a library generated for alpha chains; its size is not informative. The chain joins TRBV20-1 to TRBJ1-1; D uncertain. CDR1 is DFQATT and CDR2 is SNEGSKA in the germline V gene (reference sequence). The CDR3 is made up of 12 amino acids. Trimming left V 5 bases short and J 8 bases short, with 15 bases between. CDR3 nucleotides: TGCAGTGCTGCTAAGGGAAGAGGGGAAGCTTTCTTT. Its translation is CSAAKGRGEAFF.

By share of the sample, this clonotype is medium-sized. This beta chain appears as a stray read in a library generated for alpha chains; its size is not informative. The gene calls are TRBV9 and TRBJ1-2; no clear D. The V gene lost 5 bases and the J gene lost 1 base, with 6 bases spanning the gap. CDR3 length: 12 residues. Germline V CDR1 and CDR2: SGDLS, YYNGEE. The CDR3 region is CASSLSNYGYTF. The CDR3 region has the DNA TGTGCCAGCAGTTTGAGTAACTATGGCTACACCTTC.

This clonotype was seen ten or more times. A library prepared for alpha chains yielded this beta chain as an off-target read; its size is of little meaning. J is TRBJ2-5 and V is TRBV2, with TRBD2 as a possible D gene (6 bases). The V gene lost 8 bases and the J gene lost 0 bases, with 10 bases spanning the gap. This CDR3 spans 13 amino acids. CDR1 and CDR2 (germline): SNHLY, FYNNEI. CDR3 residues: CASSGLYQETQYF. CDR3 nucleotides: TGTGCCAGCTCGGGACTCTACCAAGAGACCCAGTACTTC. The full variable domain, completed using reference TRBV2 and TRBJ2-5, is EPEVTQTPSHQVTQMGQEVILRCVPISNHLYFYWYRQILGQKVEFLVSFYNNEISEKSEIFDDQFSVERPDGSNFTLKIRSTKLEDSAMYFCASSGLYQETQYFGPGTRLLVL.

The table lists this clonotype with many counts. This beta chain lies outside the target of a library built for alpha chains; its clone size means little. The V and J genes are TRBV12-3 or TRBV12-4 and TRBJ1-5; D is uncertain. This CDR3 comprises 13 residues. The V gene lost 7 bases and the J gene lost 0 bases, with 7 bases spanning the gap. The CDR3 spells CASTRGSNQPQHF. The CDR3 DNA follows: TGTGCCAGCACGCGGGGTAGCAATCAGCCCCAGCATTTT.

In its sample, this clonotype was seen many times. Because the library targeted alpha chains, this beta chain is an off-target read whose size means little. J is TRBJ2-3 and V is TRBV11-2, with D maybe TRBD2 (5 bases). Trimming left V 1 base short and J 2 bases short, with 10 bases between. Germline CDR1 reads SGHAT; CDR2 reads FQNNGV. The CDR3 loop spans 15 amino acids. This CDR3 is CASSLGAGLTDTQYF. The CDR3 nucleotides read TGTGCCAGCAGCTTAGGGGCAGGACTCACAGATACGCAGTATTTT.

This clonotype was seen at least ten times. Found in a library prepared for alpha chains, this beta chain is an off-target read, and its abundance has little meaning. V usage is TRBV27 and J usage is TRBJ2-1; 12 nucleotides align to TRBD2. The CDR3 covers 15 residues. Germline V gives CDR1 MNHEY, CDR2 SMNVEV (reference sequence). The V gene end was trimmed by 4 bases and the J gene end by 3 bases; junction bases not matched to a gene: 1. CDR3 sequence (DNA): TGTGCCAGCAGTTGGGGACTAGCGGGCTACAATGAGCAGTTCTTC. Translated: CASSWGLAGYNEQFF.

There are many counts of this clonotype. Being off target in a library aimed at alpha chains, this beta chain has a size of little meaning. The chain carries TRBV11-3 and TRBJ2-2; 7 positions agree with TRBD2. The CDR3 runs to 15 residues. V was pared by 6 bases and J by 7 bases, with 11 bases of the junction left unmatched. Germline-derived CDR1 and CDR2 are SGHNT and YENEEA. CDR3 in DNA: TGTGCCAGCAGGGAGGGTACTAGCGACGGCGGGGAGCTGTTTTTT. Its translation: CASREGTSDGGELFF.